This T cell receptor (beta chain) appears in the sequencing data of a study of shared clonotypes between healthy human individuals. CD8 cells regarded as naive lacked CD45RO, were positively chosen for CCR7, and omitted terminally differentiated effector memory CD45RA+ cells. Caucasian adults residing in Nashville, Tennessee made up all the donors. Only in-frame clones appear in the TCRdb table, and some are missing; sequencing was by immunoSEQ multiplex PCR. The data show hundreds of thousands of clones, 96% seen once. CDR1 is MNHEY and CDR2 is SMNVEV in the germline V gene (reference sequence). The CDR3 is 14 residues long. V was trimmed by 6 bases and J by 6 bases, leaving 15 bases between them.

This chain connects TRBV27 to TRBJ2-1; no definite D call. The receptor was isolated from a woman aged 30 to 39 in good health. The specimen sequenced was naive CD8+ T cells sorted from blood. The CDR3 nucleotides read TGTGCCAGCAGCCCTTTTTTAGCTAGCAATGAGCAGTTCTTC. Residues: CASSPFLASNEQFF.